The 10 T cell receptor beta chains below all came from one sample that was sequenced in a study of shared clonotypes between healthy human individuals. Profiling relied on immunoSEQ multiplex PCR, and the TCRdb table lists in-frame clones only, not all of them. The top ten clones hold roughly 0.62% of a sample with over a million clones, approximately 80% of them seen once. Sequenced sample: memory CD4+ T cells from PBMCs. As for subset: CD45RA-negative fraction. These receptors all come from a man in his late teens or twenties in good health. Some clones in this sample may be carry-over from other donors' samples.

V is TRBV9 and J is TRBJ2-2; possibly TRBD2 for D (6 bases). Trimming removed 4 bases at V and 9 bases at J, with 13 bases between. The CDR3 is 13 residues long. The germline V gene has CDR1 SGDLS and CDR2 YYNGEE. CDR3 sequence: CASSPGVIRELFF. In nucleotides, the CDR3 is TGTGCCAGCAGCCCGGGGGTGATCCGGGAGCTGTTTTTT. The full variable domain, with the rest looked up from reference TRBV9 and TRBJ2-2, is DSGVTQTPKHLITATGQRVTLRCSPRSGDLSVYWYQQSLDQGLQFLIQYYNGEERAKGNILERFSAQQFPDLHSELNLSSLELGDSALYFCASSPGVIRELFFGEGSRLTVL.

V gene TRBV28 combines with J gene TRBJ2-5; possibly TRBD1 for D (6 bases). Looked up from germline, CDR1 is MDHEN and CDR2 is SYDVKM. V was cut by 7 bases and J by 5 bases, with 17 bases left in between. The CDR3 consists of 14 residues. The CDR3 sequence: CASNLQGNRETQYF. CDR3 sequence (DNA): TGTGCCAGCAACCTTCAGGGGAATAGGGAGACCCAGTACTTC.

The chain links TRBV5-5 to TRBJ1-1; D is unclear. Germline assignment: CDR1 SGHKS and CDR2 YYEKEE (reference sequence). This CDR3 spans 14 amino acids. V was clipped by 0 bases and J by 8 bases, with 14 bases between them. DNA of the CDR3: TGTGCCAGCAGCTTGGAATCCTTGAGTGTCGAAGCTTTCTTT. Translation: CASSLESLSVEAFF.

To note about this clone: A far more abundant clone sits one base away, making this likely a read error. The chain links TRBV7-8 to TRBJ1-1, with D perhaps TRBD1 (6 bases). The CDR3 sequence is 13 residues long. Trimming shortened V by 5 bases and J by 1 base, and 8 bases separated the two germline ends. Germline CDR1 SGHVS, CDR2 FQNEAQ. CDR3 loop: CASSQGQNTEAFF. The DNA for the CDR3 is TGTGCCAGCAGCCAGGGACAGAACACTGAAGCTTTCTTT.

The chain has TRBV28 and TRBJ2-7, with 7 bases matching TRBD2. This CDR3 spans 15 amino acids. V trimming: 6 bases; J trimming: 0 bases; junction bases outside the gene matches: 8. Germline V gene data show CDR1 as MDHEN and CDR2 as SYDVKM. CDR3 sequence reads: CASRPQRDTSYEQYF. The CDR3 DNA sequence: TGTGCCAGCAGACCACAGCGGGATACCTCCTACGAGCAGTACTTC. The variable domain in full, completed from reference TRBV28 and TRBJ2-7, reads DVKVTQSSRYLVKRTGEKVFLECVQDMDHENMFWYRQDPGLGLRLIYFSYDVKMKEKGDIPEGYSVSREKKERFSLILESASTNQTSMYLCASRPQRDTSYEQYFGPGTRLTVT.

This chain joins TRBV6-6 and TRBJ2-7, with 8 bases fitting TRBD1. The CDR3 has 13 amino acids. CDR1 is MNHNY and CDR2 is SVGAGI in the germline V gene (reference sequence). Trimming removed 6 bases from V and 3 bases from J; junction bases left unmatched: 4. CDR3 sequence: CASSRDRNYEQYF. As DNA, the CDR3 is TGTGCCAGCAGCCGGGACAGGAACTACGAGCAGTACTTC.

Worth noting for this clone: Other DNA sequences in the same sample also yield this CDR3. The genes are TRBV30 and TRBJ1-2; D possibly corresponds to TRBD1 (6 bases). The CDR3 has 11 amino acids. Germline V gene sequence: CDR1 GTSNPN, CDR2 SVGIG (reference sequence). V was cut by 5 bases and J by 2 bases, with 6 bases left in between. The CDR3 loop reads CAWDRNYGYTF. CDR3 sequence (DNA): TGTGCCTGGGACAGGAACTATGGCTACACCTTC. The full variable domain, completed using reference TRBV30 and TRBJ1-2, is SQTIHQWPATLVQPVGSPLSLECTVEGTSNPNLYWYRQAAGRGLQLLFYSVGIGQISSEVPQNLSASRPQDRQFILSSKKLLLSDSGFYLCAWDRNYGYTFGSGTRLTVV.

The gene calls are TRBV18 and TRBJ2-7; D is perhaps TRBD1 (6 bases). The germline V and J ends were trimmed by 4 bases and 5 bases, with 12 bases remaining between them. The CDR3 has 13 residues. Germline V gene data show CDR1 as KGHSH and CDR2 as LQKENI. The DNA of the CDR3 is TGTGCCAGCTCACGAGAGCAGGGGAACGAGCAGTACTTC. Translating it yields CASSREQGNEQYF.

In this sample, this clone turned up a few times. V gene TRBV5-1 combines with J gene TRBJ2-5, with D maybe TRBD2 (5 bases). CDR3 length: 16 amino acids. The V and J ends lost 0 bases and 5 bases respectively, with 17 bases between them. Germline CDR1 SGHRS, CDR2 YFSETQ. In DNA form, the CDR3 reads TGCGCCAGCAGCTTGGGATTAACTAGTATCGGGGAGACCCAGTACTTC. Its protein product is CASSLGLTSIGETQYF.

The V call is TRBV7-8, the J call TRBJ1-2; possibly TRBD1 for D (6 bases). The V and J ends lost 1 base and 4 bases respectively, with 10 bases between them. Looked up from germline, CDR1 is SGHVS and CDR2 is FQNEAQ. The CDR3 runs to 14 residues. The CDR3 spells CASSLEDSTYGYTF. DNA of the CDR3: TGTGCCAGCAGCTTAGAGGACAGCACCTATGGCTACACCTTC.